The 6 T cell receptor beta chains in this list originate from one sample, sequenced in a study of cytomegalovirus exposure and HLA in healthy donors. Researchers ran the PCR with 60 Vbeta and 13 Jbeta primers. The table came from immunoSEQ multiplex PCR; TCRdb's copy has only in-frame clones and leaves some out. This sample has around 190,000 clones; around 87% occur once, and the top ten carry roughly 1.8%. Sequenced input: PBMCs. The source of these receptors is a woman younger than 35 in good health and CMV-seronegative.

This clone was found a few times. This rearrangement joins TRBV2 to TRBJ1-1, with no clear D. In germline, CDR1 is SNHLY, CDR2 FYNNEI. There are 13 residues in the CDR3. V dropped 7 bases and J dropped 1 base, with 10 bases sitting between them. The CDR3 sequence is CASTRESNTEAFF. The CDR3 region has the DNA TGTGCCAGCACAAGGGAGTCGAACACTGAAGCTTTCTTT.

The chain links TRBV14 to TRBJ1-1; D uncertain. V lost 4 bases and J lost 2, with 14 bases in between. This CDR3 contains 15 residues. Germline CDR1 and CDR2: SGHDN and FVKESK. The CDR3 DNA is TGTGCCAGCAGCCCCCTCGGGGTGGGAAACACTGAAGCTTTCTTT. It codes for CASSPLGVGNTEAFF. Full variable domain (rest looked up from reference TRBV14 and TRBJ1-1): EAGVTQFPSHSVIEKGQTVTLRCDPISGHDNLYWYRRVMGKEIKFLLHFVKESKQDESGMPNNRFLAERTGGTYSTLKVQPAELEDSGVYFCASSPLGVGNTEAFFGQGTRLTVV.

Only one count was recorded for this clone. The V call is TRBV30, the J call TRBJ2-5, with 11 bases identical to TRBD1. The J call is in doubt because the DNA end fits TRBJ2-7 better. The CDR3 runs to 16 residues. The germline gives CDR1 GTSNPN, CDR2 SVGIG (reference sequence). Here the CDR3 reads CAWSNTGTGGFHEQYF. DNA for the CDR3: TGTGCCTGGAGCAATACCGGGACAGGGGGATTCCACGAGCAGTACTTC.

As concerns this clone: This sample includes further DNA sequences coding for the same CDR3. This sequence joins TRBV6-5 and TRBJ1-4; 7 bases map to TRBD1. Germline V gene sequence: CDR1 MNHEY, CDR2 SVGAGI. There are 15 residues in the CDR3. Trimming removed 0 bases from V and 5 bases from J; junction bases left unmatched: 3. This CDR3 is CASSYSGGRNEKLFF. The DNA of the CDR3 is TGTGCCAGCAGTTACTCAGGGGGCAGGAATGAAAAACTGTTTTTT.

This chain joins TRBV19 and TRBJ2-3, with 7 bases identical to TRBD1. The CDR3 is 15 amino acids. Germline CDR1 is LNHDA and CDR2 is SQIVND (reference sequence). With 2 bases clipped from V and 3 bases from J, the junction kept 5 bases outside the gene matches. The CDR3 loop is CASSISPTGTDTQYF. The CDR3 DNA follows: TGTGCCAGTAGTATAAGCCCGACAGGGACAGATACGCAGTATTTT.

The chain has TRBV6-1 and TRBJ2-7; TRBD1 is a possible D gene (6 bases). Germline assignment: CDR1 MNHNS and CDR2 SASEGT. V lost 5 bases and J lost 6, with 17 bases in between. This CDR3 comprises 14 residues. CDR3: CASSRRDTGFEQYF. For the CDR3, the DNA is TGTGCCAGCAGTCGCCGGGACACGGGGTTCGAGCAGTACTTC.